Below, one TCR beta chain is given with its context. Its antigen is currently unknown. The data were obtained in a study of shared clonotypes between healthy human individuals. General study points: Sampling covered blood only; tissue repertoires likely differ.

Trimming took 3 bases from V and 2 from J, leaving 9 bases between them. CDR1 is SGHDT, CDR2 YYEEEE, per germline. The CDR3 is 13 residues long. Naive CD8 cells lacked CD45RO, underwent positive selection for CCR7 and left out terminally differentiated effector memory CD45RA+ cells. An even split of each subset's genomic DNA across several immunoSEQ plates was performed. Assay: immunoSEQ multiplex PCR; the TCRdb copy retains only in-frame clones and omits some. The sample shows roughly 2.1 million clones, under 95% of them seen only once. This chain links TRBV5-6 with TRBJ2-7; D remains unclear. Sequenced: naive CD8+ T cells from PBMCs. The receptor comes from a man younger than 35 in good health. Some clones in this sample may be carry-over from other donors' samples. The chain's CDR3 is CASSWGGPYEQYF. The CDR3 nucleotides are TGTGCCAGCAGCTGGGGTGGCCCCTACGAGCAGTACTTC.